The clone carrying this T cell receptor beta chain came up a few times. Averaging about 116 mL, one heparinised blood draw came from each individual donor. The data stem from a study of beta chain features in type 1 diabetes. The CDR3 sequence is 13 residues long. Trimming took 3 bases from V and 1 from J, leaving 6 bases between them. CDR1 KGHSH and CDR2 LQKENI come from the germline V gene. The authors reverse transcribed all of the isolated RNA, so sequencing captured expressed TCRB transcripts. Sequencing used immunoSEQ multiplex PCR; TCRdb keeps in-frame clones, though not all of them. The sample consists of around 340,000 clones, 6.5% to 10% of them appearing once.

Material for sequencing was central memory CD4+ T cells from blood. The chain couples TRBV18 to TRBJ1-2; D gene uncertain. This receptor was obtained from a woman between 18 and 29 years old in good health. CDR3 sequence (DNA): TGTGCCAGCTCACCTGACCGTAACTATGGCTACACCTTC. This gives the protein CASSPDRNYGYTF.